Listed below are T cell receptor beta chains from one sample, sequenced in a study of T-cell memory formation after mild COVID-19. TCRdb independently ran MiXCR on the 5' RACE reads; one entry per CDR3 protein. The table records nearly 350,000 distinct CDR3 sequences, roughly 13% of them present only once. Sequenced input: PBMCs or a T cell subset sorted from them (not recorded which). The receptor source for this set is a young man who had mild COVID-19 (a few samples of this study predate the infection). Cell type and time point are not known. Both conserved end residues are part of each CDR3. D genes are given only for firm matches. The size field is filled for only some rows; it gives once, few, many or a size class.

clone size: -; J gene: TRBJ2-1; D gene: TRBD2; V gene: TRBV12-3/TRBV12-4; CDR3 DNA: TGTGCCAGCCTCCCGGGACTAGCGGGGCCTCAGGCCTACAATGAGCAGTTCTTC; CDR3 protein: CASLPGLAGPQAYNEQFF
clone size: few; J gene: TRBJ2-1; D gene: -; V gene: TRBV9; CDR3 DNA: TGTGCCAGCAGCGTCTTTTCAGGGAACAATGAGCAGTTCTTC; CDR3 protein: CASSVFSGNNEQFF
clone size: -; J gene: TRBJ2-3; D gene: -; V gene: TRBV13; CDR3 DNA: TGTGCCAGCAGCTCCCGCCCGGAGGGGGCTCACACAGATACGCAGTATTTT; CDR3 protein: CASSSRPEGAHTDTQYF
clone size: -; J gene: TRBJ2-1; D gene: TRBD1; V gene: TRBV7-8; CDR3 DNA: TGTGCCAGCAGCCCCCGGGACAGGGGGCGCGAGCAGTTCTTC; CDR3 protein: CASSPRDRGREQFF
clone size: -; J gene: TRBJ1-5; D gene: TRBD1; V gene: TRBV18; CDR3 DNA: TGTGCCAGCTCACCGGACAGGGGGGTTTTAAACCAGCCCCAGCATTTT; CDR3 protein: CASSPDRGVLNQPQHF
clone size: few; J gene: TRBJ2-7; D gene: -; V gene: TRBV5-1; CDR3 DNA: TGCGCCAGCGCGGCCGGCGGCCACTCCTACGAGCAGTACTTC; CDR3 protein: CASAAGGHSYEQYF
clone size: few; J gene: TRBJ2-1; D gene: -; V gene: TRBV24-1; CDR3 DNA: TGTGCCACCAGTGATTTCCTGACAGGGAGGAATGAGCAGTTCTTC; CDR3 protein: CATSDFLTGRNEQFF
clone size: few; J gene: TRBJ2-5; D gene: TRBD1; V gene: TRBV7-9; CDR3 DNA: TGTGCCAGCAGCTTAGTGACAGGGACAGAGACCCAGTACTTC; CDR3 protein: CASSLVTGTETQYF
clone size: few; J gene: TRBJ2-1; D gene: -; V gene: TRBV12-3/TRBV12-4; CDR3 DNA: TGTGCCAGCAGCCAGAGTCGGACACAGCAGTTCTTC; CDR3 protein: CASSQSRTQQFF
clone size: -; J gene: TRBJ1-2; D gene: TRBD1; V gene: TRBV12-3/TRBV12-4; CDR3 DNA: TGTGCCAGCAGGAGGACAGGGGAACAGGTCTATGGCTACACCTTC; CDR3 protein: CASRRTGEQVYGYTF
clone size: -; J gene: TRBJ2-5; D gene: TRBD1; V gene: TRBV28; CDR3 DNA: TGTGCCAGCAGTTTACAGGGGGCCTACCAAGAGACCCAGTACTTC; CDR3 protein: CASSLQGAYQETQYF
clone size: -; J gene: TRBJ2-1; D gene: TRBD2; V gene: TRBV6-6; CDR3 DNA: TGTGCCAGCAGTTACTATGCGGGGGGTCCCTACAATGAGCAGTTCTTC; CDR3 protein: CASSYYAGGPYNEQFF
clone size: -; J gene: TRBJ2-5; D gene: -; V gene: TRBV9; CDR3 DNA: TGTGCCAGCAGCGTAGTGGGAGGACCCCAGTACTTC; CDR3 protein: CASSVVGGPQYF
clone size: few; J gene: TRBJ2-5; D gene: -; V gene: TRBV29-1; CDR3 DNA: TGCAGCGTTTCGGAGACCCAGTACTTC; CDR3 protein: CSVSETQYF
clone size: -; J gene: TRBJ2-3; D gene: -; V gene: TRBV30; CDR3 DNA: TGTGCCTGGAGTGTATGGAGTACGCAGTATTTT; CDR3 protein: CAWSVWSTQYF
clone size: few; J gene: TRBJ2-5; D gene: -; V gene: TRBV5-1; CDR3 DNA: TGCGCCAGCAGCTTGGAAGCGGGGACCCAGTACTTC; CDR3 protein: CASSLEAGTQYF
clone size: -; J gene: TRBJ2-1; D gene: -; V gene: TRBV5-5; CDR3 DNA: TGTGCCAGCAGCTTGTTTCCGGGACATGAGCAGTTCTTC; CDR3 protein: CASSLFPGHEQFF
clone size: -; J gene: TRBJ1-1; D gene: -; V gene: TRBV7-2; CDR3 DNA: TGTGCCAGCAGTGAGCATTGGAACACTGAAGCTTTCTTT; CDR3 protein: CASSEHWNTEAFF
clone size: few; J gene: TRBJ1-4; D gene: -; V gene: TRBV12-3/TRBV12-4; CDR3 DNA: TGTGCCAGCAGCCGACAGTTAAATAATGAAAAACTGTTTTTT; CDR3 protein: CASSRQLNNEKLFF
clone size: -; J gene: TRBJ1-1; D gene: TRBD1; V gene: TRBV6-2/TRBV6-3; CDR3 DNA: TGTGCCAGCAAGTGGACAGGGGTCACTGAAGCTTTCTTT; CDR3 protein: CASKWTGVTEAFF
clone size: few; J gene: TRBJ1-5; D gene: TRBD1; V gene: TRBV5-1; CDR3 DNA: TGCGCCAGCAGCTTCACAGGGGTCGAGCCCCAGCATTTT; CDR3 protein: CASSFTGVEPQHF
clone size: few; J gene: TRBJ1-5; D gene: -; V gene: TRBV16; CDR3 DNA: TGTGCCAGCAGCCAATCTGGAAGAAATAGCAATCAGCCCCAGCATTTT; CDR3 protein: CASSQSGRNSNQPQHF
clone size: few; J gene: TRBJ1-6; D gene: TRBD1; V gene: TRBV6-2/TRBV6-3; CDR3 DNA: TGTGCCAGCACCAGGGGACAGTATAATTCACCCCTCCACTTT; CDR3 protein: CASTRGQYNSPLHF
clone size: few; J gene: TRBJ2-5; D gene: TRBD1; V gene: TRBV20-1; CDR3 DNA: TGCAGTGCTTGGCCCGGGACAGGGGGAAAGACCCAGTACTTC; CDR3 protein: CSAWPGTGGKTQYF
clone size: -; J gene: TRBJ1-4; D gene: -; V gene: TRBV4-1; CDR3 DNA: TGCGCCAGCAGCCAAGAGCCCAGGGAAAATGAAAAACTGTTTTTT; CDR3 protein: CASSQEPRENEKLFF
clone size: few; J gene: TRBJ1-1; D gene: TRBD1; V gene: TRBV11-2; CDR3 DNA: TGTGCCAGCAGCACCTACCGACAGGGCGTTCGAGCTTTCTTT; CDR3 protein: CASSTYRQGVRAFF
clone size: -; J gene: TRBJ2-5; D gene: -; V gene: TRBV6-2/TRBV6-3; CDR3 DNA: TGTGCCAGCAGTCACTCAGGGTCGCGGGAGACCCAGTACTTC; CDR3 protein: CASSHSGSRETQYF
clone size: -; J gene: TRBJ1-1; D gene: -; V gene: TRBV11-2; CDR3 DNA: TGTGCCAGCAGCTCCGGACTGTACACTGAAGCTTTCTTT; CDR3 protein: CASSSGLYTEAFF
clone size: -; J gene: TRBJ2-2; D gene: -; V gene: TRBV7-3; CDR3 DNA: TGTGCCACCCAAAAATTTCAGGGTTCCGGGGAGCTGTTTTTT; CDR3 protein: CATQKFQGSGELFF
clone size: -; J gene: TRBJ1-1; D gene: -; V gene: TRBV20-1; CDR3 DNA: TGCAGTGCTAGAGATGGAGGGTGGACTGAAGCTTTCTTT; CDR3 protein: CSARDGGWTEAFF
clone size: few; J gene: TRBJ2-1; D gene: TRBD1; V gene: TRBV5-1; CDR3 DNA: TGCGCCAGCAGCCCCGGGACAGGGGGGACCTACAATGAGCAGTTCTTC; CDR3 protein: CASSPGTGGTYNEQFF
clone size: few; J gene: TRBJ2-1; D gene: -; V gene: TRBV5-6; CDR3 DNA: TGTGCCAGCAGCTTGGACAGAAACAATGAGCAGTTCTTC; CDR3 protein: CASSLDRNNEQFF
clone size: many; J gene: TRBJ1-5; D gene: -; V gene: TRBV5-1; CDR3 DNA: TGCGCCAGCGCCCAGGGGTTCAATCAGCCCCAGCATTTT; CDR3 protein: CASAQGFNQPQHF
clone size: few; J gene: TRBJ2-7; D gene: -; V gene: TRBV6-6; CDR3 DNA: TGTGCCAGCAGTAACCCACCGGGCGGCGGCTACGAGCAGTACTTC; CDR3 protein: CASSNPPGGGYEQYF
clone size: few; J gene: TRBJ2-1; D gene: -; V gene: TRBV28; CDR3 DNA: TGTGCCAGCAGTATGCTTGGGCGTGAGCAGTTCTTC; CDR3 protein: CASSMLGREQFF
clone size: -; J gene: TRBJ2-7; D gene: TRBD1; V gene: TRBV12-3/TRBV12-4; CDR3 DNA: TGTGCCAGCAGTTCACAGGGGGCTTACGAGCAGTACTTC; CDR3 protein: CASSSQGAYEQYF
clone size: -; J gene: TRBJ1-2; D gene: TRBD1; V gene: TRBV5-1; CDR3 DNA: TGCGCCAGCAGCTCGACAGGGTTCGACTATGGCTACACCTTC; CDR3 protein: CASSSTGFDYGYTF
clone size: few; J gene: TRBJ1-1; D gene: -; V gene: TRBV29-1; CDR3 DNA: TGCAGCGTTGGTTTCACTGAAGCTTTCTTT; CDR3 protein: CSVGFTEAFF
clone size: -; J gene: TRBJ2-2; D gene: -; V gene: TRBV11-1; CDR3 DNA: TGTGCCAGCAGCTCCGACACCGGGACGTCTATCGGGGAGCTGTTTTTT; CDR3 protein: CASSSDTGTSIGELFF
clone size: -; J gene: TRBJ2-7; D gene: -; V gene: TRBV11-2; CDR3 DNA: TGTGCCAGCAGCTTAGGGCAGGGACTCTCCTACGAGCAGTACTTC; CDR3 protein: CASSLGQGLSYEQYF